The entry below gives a single T cell receptor (beta chain) sequence along with its context. There is no known antigen for this receptor. It has no much larger one-base neighbor in the sample; base qualities were not kept. Read against the paper, the sample's time point label means: newly diagnosed GD, antithyroid drugs for less than 3 months. For both TCR sequencing and RNA sequencing, RNA was extracted from PBMCs using TRIzol. The diagnosis of Graves' disease was made according to American Thyroid Association guidelines. Patients for the study were recruited at an endocrinology department in Xi'an, China. Each patient gave approximately 10 milliliters of peripheral blood, collected in an EDTA anticoagulant tube. Ficoll Paque Plus density gradient separation was used to isolate PBMCs, and no further T cell sorting was performed. RNA quality was checked with an Agilent 2100 Bioanalyzer and agarose gel, and concentration with a NanoDrop 2000.

The data belong to a study of regulatory T cells in long-lasting Graves disease (dated by TCRdb to the early 2020s). About the investigation overall: Patients with newly diagnosed Graves' disease had been on antithyroid drugs for under 3 months. Patients with persistent Graves' disease were compared with patients with newly diagnosed Graves' disease using TCR sequencing and RNA sequencing of peripheral blood. The study took place in China and was registered as a clinical trial. A total of about 35 samples underwent TCR sequencing, from 13 patients with persistent Graves' disease and roughly 20 patients with newly diagnosed Graves' disease.

V and J are truncated by 2 bases and 0 bases respectively, leaving an intervening sequence of 14 bases. Taken from cysteine to phenylalanine, the CDR3 has 17 residues. This entry keeps only the CDR3 DNA: 51 bases, framed from base 1. The CDR1 and CDR2 encoded by the germline V gene are SGHVS and FQNEAQ. The library came from multiplex PCR. Sequencing was performed on an Illumina HiSeq 4000. To build TCR beta libraries, CDR3 regions were amplified by Arm-PCR using iRepertoire HTBI primers. PCR products were gel purified before sequencing. Per the authors' processing: Across samples, about 64 TRBV and around 15 TRBJ segments were identified and used for gene usage analysis of CDR3 amino acid clonotypes. COPE and FqMerger were used to merge the filtered high-quality paired reads into contigs. Contigs were aligned with BLAST to IMGT TRBV, TRBD and TRBJ reference genes, and CDR3 was defined per IMGT. Clonotypes above 0.1% frequency were classified as highly expanded clones. Repertoire diversity was measured by Shannon entropy, and V-J evenness by the Gini coefficient. Clonotypes shared by more than one individual were considered public. TCRdb reanalyzed the raw reads on its own, using fastp at Q25 for trimming and MiXCR for clone calling, and kept in-frame beta chains. CDR3 protein sequences are deduplicated, and each keeps its most common genes and DNA. These V and J calls derive from TCRdb rather than the authors' analysis. This sample gives some 250,000 distinct CDR3 sequences in total; about 20% of them show up just once. 14% of the sample rests with the top ten.

What the work shows at the level of the full study, not this receptor alone: The authors noted that the small sample size was a limitation that may lower accuracy. Compared with newly diagnosed patients, persistent Graves' disease patients had lower TCR Shannon entropy and fewer highly expanded clones, which suggests clonal expansion. TRBV28, TRBJ1-2 and TRBJ2-5 were preferentially used in persistent disease, while TRBV20-1 and TRBJ2-1 were favored in newly diagnosed disease. A larger number of public clonotypes was shared among persistent patients (under 3,000) than among newly diagnosed patients (around 970). Peripheral blood alone was examined, since thyroid tissue, which constituted the primary lesion, could not be accessed. Sequencing and analysis were limited to the TCR beta chain.

The same specimen was also included in a second study, on T cells in Graves' hyperthyroidism and ophthalmopathy. The second study reports: Stable Graves' hyperthyroidism was defined as no progression to ophthalmopathy during 18 months of follow-up. The hyperthyroidism patients were between 18 and 65 years old and newly diagnosed, with a disease duration of less than 2 months. Any patient with an uncontrolled infection, another autoimmune disease, pregnancy or lactation was excluded. Diagnoses were established on the basis of clinical symptoms, serum thyroxine and TRAb, thyroid ultrasound, and orbital computed tomography. The TCR CDR3 was subjected to a first round of RT-PCR using the HTBI primer set and the Qiagen OneStep RT-PCR kit. Most expanded thyroid clonotypes (frequency above 0.001) were also detected in blood, a finding suggesting that blood repertoires may reflect thyroid immune responses. In cross-validation, a model built on a 13 V-J signature told ophthalmopathy apart from stable hyperthyroidism with about 90% sensitivity and approximately 81% specificity, and in testing the same model reached 80%/75%. In validation, progression to ophthalmopathy was predicted by the model with nearly 71% sensitivity and just over 72% specificity, a median of approximately 6.5 months before onset. To identify distinguishing TCR V-J signatures, a discovery cohort of some 99 patients was used, comprising 43 with Graves' ophthalmopathy and approximately 58 with stable Graves' hyperthyroidism. Prospective prediction of ophthalmopathy was tested in an independent validation cohort consisting of some 19 hyperthyroidism patients and around 17 patients who later progressed to ophthalmopathy. The roughly 94 discovery patients were randomly divided into training and test sets at a 7:3 ratio. The study also compared thyroid tissue and blood T-cell repertoires from over 5 Graves' hyperthyroidism patients. After sampling, hyperthyroidism patients received methimazole starting at 30 mg daily, and ophthalmopathy patients received high-dose intravenous methylprednisolone. Libraries were constructed in a second round of multiplex PCR, after which size selection and purification were performed. Libraries were sequenced paired-end with 100 bp reads on an Illumina HiSeq2000. Raw data were processed with SOAPnuke, discarding reads with adapters, uncalled bases, mean Phred below 15, or no exact constant-primer or identifier match. High-quality paired reads were merged using COPE v1.2.5, and each unique nucleotide sequence was defined as a clonotype. Clonotypes were aligned to IMGT TRBV, TRBD and TRBJ reference segments using MiTCR v1.1. Analysis was restricted to V-J combinations with a frequency above 0.0001, which covered just over 98% of repertoires. The TCS score was defined as the ratio of F50 (clonal expansion) to E x V (chaos), calculated using BLOSUM62-based TCRdist between CDR3 peptides within each V-J. Welch's t-statistics and random forest reduced just over 500 V-J features to 10 to 15, which were used in a naive Bayes classifier (R e1071). No statistical method was used to set the sample size in advance, and investigators knew the group allocation. The paper reports TCR Vbeta CDR3 sequencing of 135 peripheral blood samples: fewer than 50 ophthalmopathy, fewer than 80 hyperthyroidism and approximately 17 progressor patients.

This receptor was identified in a woman between 25 and 40 years old with Graves disease. Donor details come from another sample of the same person, matched by shared clones. The chain couples TRBV7-8 to TRBJ1-5; the D segment could be TRBD1, given 6 matching bases. The sample was peripheral blood mononuclear cells (PBMCs), taken at new diagnosis, from a patient treated with antithyroid drugs. CDR3 loop: CASSLTRKGDSNQPQHF. The sequenced DNA is TGTGCCAGCAGCTTAACAAGAAAGGGGGATAGCAATCAGCCCCAGCATTTT.